This paragraph covers one TCR beta chain sequence. Its antigen is not identified. The sample belongs to a study of read filtering for tumor transcriptome and immune sequencing. Across the study: The cohort had over 16 men and roughly 13 women aged roughly 47 to 85, mean around 63 years. RNA-seq yielded only about 85 to 1273 TCR reads, IR-seq about 4 to 11 million. Study observations and caveats: About 77% of IR-seq clonotypes had a single read, yet these held around 4% of reads. Without single-read clonotypes, shared clonotype proportions correlated more between IR-seq and RNA-seq.

From 300 to 400 ng of RNA, a library with molecular barcoded alpha/delta and beta/gamma adaptors was made. Using its own MiXCR run on the reads, TCRdb lists one record per CDR3 protein. There are 40,000 or so distinct CDR3 sequences in the sample; over 9.5% occur only once, and approximately 37% lies in the top ten. Trimming shortened V by 6 bases and J by 0 bases, and 14 bases separated the two germline ends. The CDR3 loop spans 15 amino acids. CDR1 DFQATT and CDR2 SNEGSKA come from the germline V gene (reference sequence). The clonotype was recovered from a donor aged 40 or over with multiple myeloma. This chain uses TRBV20-1 with TRBJ2-2; a possible D gene is TRBD1 (6 bases). Sequencing used a population of CD138-negative cells sorted from bone marrow. The CDR3 here is CSAVNRDPNTGELFF. As DNA, the CDR3 is TGCAGTGCGGTAAACAGGGACCCGAACACCGGGGAGCTGTTTTTT.